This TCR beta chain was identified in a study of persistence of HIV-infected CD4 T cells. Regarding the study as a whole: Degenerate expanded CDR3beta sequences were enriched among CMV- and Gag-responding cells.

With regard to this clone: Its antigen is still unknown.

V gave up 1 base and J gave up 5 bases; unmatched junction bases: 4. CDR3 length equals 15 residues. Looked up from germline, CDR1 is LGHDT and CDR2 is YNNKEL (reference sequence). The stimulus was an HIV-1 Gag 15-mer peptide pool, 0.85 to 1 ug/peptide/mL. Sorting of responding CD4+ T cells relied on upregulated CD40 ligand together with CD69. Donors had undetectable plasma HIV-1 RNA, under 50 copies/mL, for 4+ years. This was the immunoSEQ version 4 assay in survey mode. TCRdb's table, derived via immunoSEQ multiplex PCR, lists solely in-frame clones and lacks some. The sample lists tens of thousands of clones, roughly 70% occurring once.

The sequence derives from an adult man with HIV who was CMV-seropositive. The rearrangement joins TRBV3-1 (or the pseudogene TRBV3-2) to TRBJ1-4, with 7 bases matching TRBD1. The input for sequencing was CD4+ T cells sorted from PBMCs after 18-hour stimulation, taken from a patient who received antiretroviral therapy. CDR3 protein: CASSQGEDRNEKLFF. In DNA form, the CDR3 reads TGTGCCAGCAGCCAAGGCGAGGACAGGAATGAAAAACTGTTTTTT.